One sample yielded the 23 T cell receptor beta chains listed below, sequenced in a study of blood T cell repertoires in COVID-19. Using immunoSEQ multiplex PCR, the repertoire was profiled, and TCRdb retains in-frame clones only, with some absent. The data show 30,000 to 35,000 clones, around 90% seen once. The sample consisted of peripheral blood. The receptors here all came from a man aged 80 or over with acute or convalescent COVID-19.

The chain has TRBV6-5 and TRBJ2-7, with a tentative D call TRBD1 (5 bases). The germline gives CDR1 MNHEY, CDR2 SVGAGI. Trimming stripped 4 bases from V and 6 bases from J, with 13 bases between. The CDR3 has 13 amino acids. Here the CDR3 reads CASSSSDTPEQYF. The CDR3 coding sequence is TGTGCCAGCAGTTCCTCGGACACCCCCGAGCAGTACTTC.

V gene TRBV30 combines with J gene TRBJ1-5; D may be TRBD1 (5 bases). The germline V gene encodes CDR1 GTSNPN and CDR2 SVGIG (reference sequence). The CDR3 is made up of 12 amino acids. V was clipped by 5 bases and J by 6 bases, with 11 bases between them. As DNA, the CDR3 is TGTGCCTGGGAAGGGGCCGGTCAGCCCCAGCATTTT. Translating it yields CAWEGAGQPQHF.

The chain employs TRBV2 and TRBJ1-2; the D is unclear. This CDR3 spans 15 amino acids. V shed 6 bases and J shed 1 base, with 15 bases lying between them. Germline CDR1 is SNHLY and CDR2 is FYNNEI. CDR3 residues: CASRLRVIINYGYTF. DNA for the CDR3: TGTGCCAGCAGGTTGCGGGTCATTATTAACTATGGCTACACCTTC. Using reference TRBV2 and TRBJ1-2 for the parts outside the CDR3, the full variable domain is EPEVTQTPSHQVTQMGQEVILRCVPISNHLYFYWYRQILGQKVEFLVSFYNNEISEKSEIFDDQFSVERPDGSNFTLKIRSTKLEDSAMYFCASRLRVIINYGYTFGSGTRLTVV.

This clone was detected only a few times. The chain uses TRBV18 and TRBJ1-5; weak D call: TRBD1 (6 bases). Germline lookup yields CDR1 KGHSH and CDR2 LQKENI. The CDR3 contains 14 residues. V was clipped by 3 bases and J by 4 bases, with 10 bases between them. CDR3 in amino acids: CASSPIQGNQPQHF. In DNA, the CDR3 is TGTGCCAGCTCACCGATTCAGGGGAATCAGCCCCAGCATTTT.

Worth noting for this clone: Distinct nucleotide sequences in the sample also encode this CDR3. This rearrangement joins TRBV9 to TRBJ1-6; 7 bases line up with TRBD1. Germline loops: CDR1 SGDLS, CDR2 YYNGEE. The CDR3 covers 15 residues. V was clipped by 0 bases and J by 10 bases; unmatched bases: 7. The CDR3 sequence is CASSVADREGSPLHF. The CDR3 DNA follows: TGTGCCAGCAGCGTAGCAGACAGGGAAGGATCACCCCTCCACTTT.

The genes are TRBV18 and TRBJ1-3; D is undetermined. CDR1 and CDR2 (germline): KGHSH, LQKENI. The CDR3 sequence is 15 residues long. With 3 bases removed from V and 0 bases from J, the gap between germline ends came to 9 bases. The CDR3, as DNA: TGTGCCAGCTCACCCCAGGACTCCTCTGGAAACACCATATATTTT. It specifies CASSPQDSSGNTIYF.

The V and J genes are TRBV2 and TRBJ1-5; 9 positions agree with TRBD1. The CDR3 loop spans 15 amino acids. Trimming took 6 bases from V and 4 from J; bases not matched to a gene: 7. Germline values: CDR1 SNHLY, CDR2 FYNNEI. The CDR3 DNA reads as TGTGCCAGCAGACGGACAGGGGAAGTAAATCAGCCCCAGCATTTT. Encoded protein: CASRRTGEVNQPQHF.

This chain connects TRBV19 to TRBJ2-2, with D perhaps matching TRBD2 (7 bases). The CDR3 is made up of 17 amino acids. V was shortened by 0 bases and J by 3 bases, with 14 bases between the two germline ends. The germline gives CDR1 LNHDA, CDR2 SQIVND (reference sequence). CDR3 protein: CASSIDQGRDYTGELFF. DNA of the CDR3: TGTGCCAGTAGTATAGATCAGGGGAGGGACTACACCGGGGAGCTGTTTTTT.

J is TRBJ2-3 and V is TRBV12-3 or TRBV12-4, with 8 bases identical to TRBD2. There are 13 residues in the CDR3. V gave up 10 bases and J gave up 3 bases; unmatched junction bases: 6. The CDR3 loop reads CATGLAGTDTQYF. The CDR3, as DNA: TGTGCCACAGGACTAGCAGGTACAGATACGCAGTATTTT.

The rearrangement uses TRBV10-3 and TRBJ1-2; D gene unclear. Germline assignment: CDR1 ENHRY and CDR2 SYGVKD. V shed 6 bases and J shed 3 bases, with 20 bases lying between them. The CDR3 loop spans 16 amino acids. The CDR3 protein is CAISATLTRKYYGYTF. The CDR3 coding sequence is TGTGCCATCAGCGCAACGTTGACCAGGAAGTACTATGGCTACACCTTC.

CDR3 sequence reads: CASSPSTGEQFF. Written as DNA, the CDR3 is TGTGCCAGCAGCCCCTCAACCGGTGAGCAGTTCTTC. J is TRBJ2-1 and V is TRBV3-1 (or the pseudogene TRBV3-2); D unclear. Trimming took 4 bases from V and 9 from J, leaving 10 bases between them. This CDR3 is built from 12 residues. Germline V gene sequence: CDR1 LGHDT, CDR2 YNNKEL (reference sequence).

V usage is TRBV18 and J usage is TRBJ1-3, with D perhaps TRBD1 (5 bases). Trimming shortened V by 3 bases and J by 2 bases, and 20 bases separated the two germline ends. From germline, CDR1 is KGHSH and CDR2 LQKENI. The CDR3 totals 18 residues. The CDR3, as DNA: TGTGCCAGCTCACCCATTACACCAGGGAGGTCGGCTGGAAACACCATATATTTT. Translated: CASSPITPGRSAGNTIYF.

The V gene is TRBV19, the J gene TRBJ1-5, with TRBD1 matching over 9 bases. The CDR3 runs 13 residues. Losses at the gene ends were 6 bases for V and 6 bases for J; bases not matched to a gene: 3. CDR1 and CDR2 from the germline V gene are LNHDA and SQIVND (reference sequence). For the CDR3, the DNA is TGTGCCAGTAGAAGACAGGGGGGTCAGCCCCAGCATTTT. It is translated as CASRRQGGQPQHF.

The J gene is TRBJ1-6, the V gene TRBV12-3 or TRBV12-4, with 8 bases fitting TRBD1. V gave up 6 bases and J gave up 10 bases; unmatched junction bases: 2. This CDR3 region has 12 residues. This chain's CDR3 is CASRRTGSPLHF. The DNA of the CDR3 is TGTGCCAGCAGGCGGACAGGGTCACCCCTCCACTTT.

This chain links TRBV29-1 with TRBJ2-4; a possible D gene is TRBD1 (5 bases). This CDR3 contains 14 residues. Germline V gene sequence: CDR1 SQVTM, CDR2 ANQGSEA. V dropped 5 bases and J dropped 8 bases, with 19 bases sitting between them. For the CDR3, the DNA is TGCAGCGTTTTTATCCGTAGGGGTGTGGACATTCAGTACTTC. Translating gives CSVFIRRGVDIQYF.

V usage is TRBV7-8 and J usage is TRBJ1-5; D ambiguous. Trimming left V 1 base short and J 3 bases short, with 7 bases between. The length of the CDR3 is 14 residues. Per germline, CDR1 SGHVS and CDR2 FQNEAQ. The CDR3 DNA is TGTGCCAGCAGCTTAGATAGACTCAATCAGCCCCAGCATTTT. This gives the protein CASSLDRLNQPQHF.

The sample holds a few counts of this clone. V usage is TRBV29-1 and J usage is TRBJ1-1; 7 nucleotides agree with TRBD1. This CDR3 has 17 residues. The trim removed 0 bases at V and 4 bases at J, leaving 14 bases unmatched. Germline V gene data show CDR1 as SQVTM and CDR2 as ANQGSEA. The CDR3 DNA is TGCAGCGTTGAAGATCTAGGGACAGCCAAAGGGAGCACTGAAGCTTTCTTT. It yields the protein CSVEDLGTAKGSTEAFF.

J is TRBJ1-6 and V is TRBV3-1 (or the pseudogene TRBV3-2); D is perhaps TRBD1 (5 bases). V was cut by 5 bases and J by 5 bases, with 10 bases left in between. The CDR3 totals 14 residues. The V gene's germline CDR1 is LGHDT and CDR2 YNNKEL (reference sequence). The CDR3 coding sequence is TGTGCCAGCAGCGATTCGGGGGATAATTCACCCCTCCACTTT. Translation gives CASSDSGDNSPLHF.

This chain links TRBV6-5 with TRBJ1-2; D unresolved. Trimming stripped 2 bases from V and 5 bases from J, with 9 bases between. The CDR3 totals 13 residues. Germline lookup yields CDR1 MNHEY and CDR2 SVGAGI. CDR3 nucleotide sequence: TGTGCCAGCAGTTACAAGGGCGGGTATGGCTACACCTTC. Translating it yields CASSYKGGYGYTF.

The chain has TRBV6-4 and TRBJ2-7; 9 bases line up with TRBD1. The length of the CDR3 is 13 residues. Trimming removed 4 bases from V and 5 bases from J; junction bases left unmatched: 3. Looked up from germline, CDR1 is MRHNA and CDR2 is SNTAGT. Here the CDR3 reads CASSVDRGDEQYF. CDR3 bases: TGTGCCAGCAGTGTCGACAGGGGGGACGAGCAGTACTTC.

Note on this clone: Other DNA variants within this sample encode the same CDR3. The chain is built from TRBV19 and TRBJ1-5; TRBD1 aligns across 7 bases. This CDR3 has 14 amino acids. Germline CDR1 is LNHDA and CDR2 is SQIVND (reference sequence). The junction had 5 bases not matched to a gene; V was cut back by 6 bases and J by 3 bases. The CDR3 is CASRRTGNNQPQHF. CDR3 nucleotide sequence: TGTGCCAGTAGACGGACAGGTAACAATCAGCCCCAGCATTTT.

There are a few counts of this clone. V and J are TRBV7-9 and TRBJ2-3; 11 nucleotides line up with TRBD2. V shed 3 bases and J 0 bases; nucleotides not matched to a gene: 11. CDR3 size: 19 residues. CDR1 is SEHNR and CDR2 is FQNEAQ in the germline V gene (reference sequence). CDR3 in amino acids: CASSFLYRLAGTSTDTQYF. The CDR3 nucleotides read TGTGCCAGCAGCTTTCTTTACAGACTAGCGGGGACTAGCACAGATACGCAGTATTTT.

The rearrangement links TRBV10-2 to TRBJ2-7; 8 bases line up with TRBD2. The junction had 9 bases not matched to a gene; V was cut back by 8 bases and J by 3 bases. This CDR3 comprises 14 residues. Germline V CDR1 and CDR2: WSHSY, SAAADI. In DNA form, the CDR3 reads TGCGCCAGCGGTAGCGGGGTCCAAGTCTACGAGCAGTACTTC. Translated, it gives CASGSGVQVYEQYF.